This T cell receptor (beta chain) was captured in a study of shared clonotypes between healthy human individuals (dated by TCRdb to 2018 to 2021). For the study in its entirety: A few men and two women, aged 18 to 49 years, made up the cohort. To increase sequencing depth and limit assay-specific biases, different laboratories used diverse techniques to prepare libraries and sequence TCR repertoires. Leukapheresis yielded between about 0.94 and 8.9 billion PBMCs per donor. For each donor, three plates each were used for CD4 naive and CD4 memory, two plates were used for CD8 naive, and one plate was used for CD8 memory. The study deeply sequenced blood TCR repertoires of five healthy adults to estimate repertoire size and the extent of clonotype sharing between individuals. The research as a whole found: Rarefaction of sorted-subset datasets indicated incomplete sequencing despite the large sequencing depth. About 5% of naive CD4, approximately 3.7% of naive CD8, 2.3% of memory CD4, and around 0.4% of memory CD8 clonotypes were shared across several donors. Compared with non-shared clonotypes, the clonotypes found in all four sorted-subset donors had higher generation probabilities. Estimated clonotype richness was generally larger for naive than for memory subsets. Pairwise subsampling led to the expectation that sequencing depth would affect the degree of clonotype sharing among donors. Because the study included a small number of donors, the genetic and exposure-history diversity represented was limited. Only blood was sampled, and tissue TCR repertoires likely differ from those in blood.

Spanning cysteine to phenylalanine, the CDR3 consists of 17 amino acids. The read is trimmed to its CDR3 DNA, 51 bases read in frame from base 1. Germline trimming amounts to 5 bases on V and 4 bases on J, with 15 as the count of junction bases outside the gene matches. The germline V gene gives CDR1 as MDHEN and CDR2 as SYDVKM. TCR CDR3 regions were amplified from genomic DNA by multiplex PCR using the deep immunoSEQ assay. For each cell subset, the extracted genomic DNA was distributed evenly across all wells of several immunoSEQ 96-well plates, and each plate served as one replicate. Each replicate PCR for sorted subsets received 150 to 250 ng genomic DNA, equal to about 30,000 T cell genomes. Purified libraries were measured with a Qubit 3.0 fluorometer, size-checked on a Bioanalyzer 2100, and measured again with the KAPA Library Quantification kit. Every immunoSEQ 96-well plate was sequenced on a separate single-read 150-cycle Illumina NextSeq 550 flow cell. As for how the authors treated the data: The immunoSEQ output contained only junctional sequences without quality scores, so filtering could not match that applied to full-length reads. To assign V/J genes and CDR3, sequences were annotated using PyIR, a Python wrapper for IgBLAST v1.9, with IMGT germline references. Reads were filtered out if the reads had weak V/J assignments (E-value above 1e-6), no CDR3, stop codons, out-of-frame junctions, or ambiguous translated residues. V3J clonotypes were defined as sequences sharing an identical inferred V gene, J gene, and CDR3 amino acid sequence. Percentage overlap between repertoires was computed as shared unique clonotypes divided by the size of the smaller repertoire. Repertoire richness was assessed with RTK rarefaction, the Chao1 estimator, and Recon v2.1 estimates of unobserved clonotypes. For all TCRbeta clonotypes obtained by the gDNA method from several donors, generation probabilities were computed with OLGA. The source is immuneACCESS, and TCRdb retained only in-frame sequences with V and J called. Part of the clones is not carried over; for the studies checked, unresolved V genes explain less than half of this, and the remainder is unexplained. V and J calls and clone size are given by that table; D and trimming were obtained from the DNA. This sample is represented by some 790,000 clones; 55% to 80% of them were singletons. The ten largest clones add up to under 2% of the sample.

In the case of this clone: There is no known antigen for this receptor. Base quality data are lacking; no much larger clone is found one base away.

The donors were healthy, HIV-negative adults who had no recently reported acute infections or vaccinations. All donors were Caucasian adults living in Nashville, Tennessee, USA. CD4+ T cells were enriched through magnetic negative selection, after which naive cells were positively selected on CD45RA and the remaining negative fraction served as the memory subset. After blood collection by leukapheresis, PBMCs were isolated using Ficoll-Histopaque density gradient centrifugation and then cryopreserved in the vapor phase of liquid nitrogen. Purity and quantity of every magnetically sorted T cell population were checked by analytical flow cytometry. Genomic DNA was isolated from every sorted fraction and measured by UV absorbance on a Nanodrop 2000c.

The specimen was memory CD4+ T cells sorted from blood. In the paper's terms, the cell subset or site label means: CD45RA-negative fraction. This TCR was recovered from a woman aged 25 to 39 in good health. Recombination connected TRBV28 to TRBJ2-3; 7 bases in the junction line up with TRBD2. This receptor has the CDR3 CASSSLRGGVVSDTQYF. The sequence in DNA is TGTGCCAGCAGTAGCCTCCGCGGGGGTGTGGTTTCAGATACGCAGTATTTT.